The clone carrying this T cell receptor (beta chain) was detected once. The data are from a study of blood T cell repertoires in COVID-19. Study as a whole: PBMCs, B-cell-depleted T cells, or T cells provided the cDNA or gDNA that made up the material.

The repertoire was sequenced with immunoSEQ multiplex PCR; TCRdb's copy has only in-frame clones and lacks some. This table has approximately 91,000 clones, nearly 90% appearing once. The ends lost 3 bases at V and 11 bases at J; junction bases unmatched: 9. CDR1 SGHTS and CDR2 YDEGEE come from the germline V gene. This CDR3 has 13 amino acids. The sequence was obtained from a man aged 65 to 85 with acute or convalescent COVID-19. The material sequenced was peripheral blood. The chain links TRBV5-8 to TRBJ2-7; 9 bases map to TRBD1. DNA for the CDR3: TGTGCCAGCAGCTGGACCCGGGACAGGGAGAAGTACGTC. As protein: CASSWTRDREKYV.